This T cell receptor beta chain came from a study of spatial heterogeneity in lung cancer. Study conclusions and caveats: Among blood samples, ubiquitous expanded tumor TCRs appeared more at resection than at follow-up.

One entry per CDR3 protein results from TCRdb running MiXCR on the 5' RACE reads. In the table there are some 15,000 distinct CDR3 sequences, more than 10% of which are singletons. Sample share makes this clonotype medium-sized. The antigen is not known. This sample's time point: sample taken at primary tumor resection. Whole RNA came from tumor, nontumor lung or frozen PBMC and was sequenced without being sorted. Sequences were derived from PBMCs, sampled at surgery. This sequence originates from a female donor with early-stage non-small cell lung cancer.

The CDR3 protein is CASSLRKGGRTDTQYF. The CDR3, as DNA: TGTGCCAGCAGCCTCCGTAAGGGGGGACGCACAGATACGCAGTATTTT. The chain couples TRBV3-1 to TRBJ2-3; D is perhaps TRBD1 or TRBD2 (6 bases each). The germline V gene has CDR1 LGHDT and CDR2 YNNKEL (reference sequence). Trimming pared 4 bases from V and 1 base from J, leaving 15 bases between. The CDR3 runs to 16 residues.